This passage covers 9 T cell receptor beta chains from one sample sequenced in a study of blood T cell repertoires in COVID-19. This table comes from immunoSEQ multiplex PCR, and its TCRdb copy is limited to in-frame clones, with some not included. The sample has 300,000 to 450,000 clones; approximately 84% are singletons. The sequencing input was PBMCs or T cells enriched from blood (not recorded which). The source of these receptors is a woman between 25 and 40 years old who had recovered from COVID-19.

V and J are TRBV5-1 and TRBJ2-7, with 7 bases that match TRBD2. V lost 1 base to trimming and J lost 2 bases; unmatched junction nucleotides: 0. This CDR3 comprises 13 residues. From germline, CDR1 is SGHRS and CDR2 YFSETQ. The CDR3 DNA sequence: TGCGCCAGCAGCTTGAGCGGGGCCTACGAGCAGTACTTC. This sequence encodes CASSLSGAYEQYF.

This clone was recorded only once. V is TRBV6-1 and J is TRBJ1-2, with a tentative D call TRBD1 (6 bases). In germline, CDR1 is MNHNS, CDR2 SASEGT. The CDR3 totals 15 residues. V was shortened by 1 base and J by 2 bases, with 11 bases between the two germline ends. This CDR3 reads CASSEVTRGNYGYTF. The CDR3 DNA follows: TGTGCCAGCAGTGAAGTCACCAGGGGCAACTATGGCTACACCTTC.

This rearrangement joins TRBV5-1 to TRBJ2-2; 10 nucleotides match TRBD1. Germline values: CDR1 SGHRS, CDR2 YFSETQ. This CDR3 has 15 amino acids. V was clipped by 2 bases and J by 5 bases; unmatched bases: 3. CDR3 amino acids: CASSFGTGVTGELFF. CDR3 DNA: TGCGCCAGCAGCTTCGGGACAGGGGTTACCGGGGAGCTGTTTTTT.

This clone occurred a few times. This rearrangement joins TRBV7-8 to TRBJ1-2, with D uncertain. CDR3 length equals 14 residues. The V gene lost 5 bases and the J gene lost 4 bases, with 14 bases spanning the gap. The germline CDR1 and CDR2 sequences are SGHVS and FQNEAQ. CDR3 sequence reads: CASSATTGAYGYTF. The CDR3 nucleotides are TGTGCCAGCAGCGCCACGACTGGCGCCTATGGCTACACCTTC. Together with reference TRBV7-8 and TRBJ1-2, the CDR3 gives the full variable domain: GAGVSQSPRYKVAKRGQDVALRCDPISGHVSLFWYQQALGQGPEFLTYFQNEAQLDKSGLPSDRFFAERPEGSVSTLKIQRTQQEDSAVYLCASSATTGAYGYTFGSGTRLTVV.

The chain has TRBV28 and TRBJ2-7; a possible D gene is TRBD1 (5 bases). CDR3 size: 15 residues. The germline V and J ends were trimmed by 5 bases and 2 bases, with 16 bases remaining between them. The germline CDR1 and CDR2 sequences are MDHEN and SYDVKM. CDR3 sequence: CASSPDRAHPYEQYF. The CDR3 DNA reads as TGTGCCAGCAGTCCCGACAGAGCCCACCCCTACGAGCAGTACTTC.

The genes are TRBV5-5 and TRBJ1-5; D is perhaps TRBD1 (6 bases). There are 16 residues in the CDR3. CDR1 and CDR2 (germline): SGHKS, YYEKEE (reference sequence). V was clipped by 4 bases and J by 0 bases, with 14 bases between them. The CDR3 nucleotides are TGTGCCAGCAGCCTCGGACAGCTTAATAGCAATCAGCCCCAGCATTTT. Translating it yields CASSLGQLNSNQPQHF.

The chain has TRBV7-2 and TRBJ1-3; D is possibly TRBD1 (5 bases). CDR1 is SGHTA, CDR2 FQGNSA, per germline. This CDR3 spans 13 amino acids. Trimming shortened V by 8 bases and J by 1 base, and 9 bases separated the two germline ends. The DNA of the CDR3 is TGTGCCAGCCAGGGTTGGTCTGGAAACACCATATATTTT. This sequence encodes CASQGWSGNTIYF. Supplemented by reference TRBV7-2 and TRBJ1-3, the full variable domain reads GAGVSQSPSNKVTEKGKDVELRCDPISGHTALYWYRQSLGQGLEFLIYFQGNSAPDKSGLPSDRFSAERTGGSVSTLTIQRTQQEDSAVYLCASQGWSGNTIYFGEGSWLTVV.

This chain uses TRBV6-1 with TRBJ1-2; D perhaps matches TRBD1 (5 bases). The V gene's germline CDR1 is MNHNS and CDR2 SASEGT. The CDR3 has 14 amino acids. Trimming took 1 base from V and 8 from J, leaving 14 bases between them. DNA for the CDR3: TGTGCCAGCAGTGAAGTGGGCCAGGGTAGGGGCTACACCTTC. Protein: CASSEVGQGRGYTF.

J is TRBJ2-7 and V is TRBV28; 9 positions match TRBD2. The CDR3 totals 15 residues. The V gene end was trimmed by 1 base and the J gene end by 2 bases; junction bases not matched to a gene: 3. Germline CDR1 reads MDHEN; CDR2 reads SYDVKM. CDR3: CASSLSTSGTYEQYF. DNA for the CDR3: TGTGCCAGCAGTTTATCGACTAGCGGCACCTACGAGCAGTACTTC.